Listed here are 11 T cell receptor beta chains from one sample, sequenced in a study of shared clonotypes between healthy human individuals. Profiled with immunoSEQ multiplex PCR; TCRdb holds only in-frame clones, not every one. The sample yields roughly 2,500,000 clones, 93% seen once. The sequencing input was naive CD4+ T cells from PBMCs. Subset indicated: CD45RA+ positively selected. The receptors were gathered from a young man in good health. Some clones in this sample may be carry-over from other donors' samples.

In its sample, this clone was seen once. The chain is built from TRBV5-1 and TRBJ2-7; D is uncertain. Germline V gene lookup returns CDR1 SGHRS and CDR2 YFSETQ. With 5 bases removed from V and 2 bases from J, the gap between germline ends came to 14 bases. This CDR3 is 14 amino acids long. The CDR3 reads CASRPRGGAYEQYF. CDR3 bases: TGCGCCAGCAGACCCCGCGGTGGGGCCTACGAGCAGTACTTC.

The chain joins TRBV2 to TRBJ2-5, with 11 bases fitting TRBD2. Trimming took 9 bases from V and 4 from J; bases not matched to a gene: 7. This CDR3 spans 14 amino acids. Germline lookup yields CDR1 SNHLY and CDR2 FYNNEI. The CDR3 DNA is TGTGCCAGTCGGGTAGCGGGAGGGAGAGAGACCCAGTACTTC. This sequence encodes CASRVAGGRETQYF.

In this sample, this clone turned up once. The chain recombines TRBV18 with TRBJ2-7; 7 nucleotides line up with TRBD2. The CDR3 is 14 residues long. Germline V gene data show CDR1 as KGHSH and CDR2 as LQKENI. J gave up 3 bases and V 3 bases, and 5 bases lay outside the gene matches. The CDR3 region has the DNA TGTGCCAGCTCACCCCTAGCGGACCTCTACGAGCAGTACTTC. Translated, it gives CASSPLADLYEQYF.

The V gene is TRBV11-2, the J gene TRBJ2-1; no reliable D call. CDR1 and CDR2 (germline): SGHAT, FQNNGV. This CDR3 has 13 residues. V shed 1 base and J shed 7 bases, with 8 bases lying between them. The CDR3 DNA reads as TGTGCCAGCAGCTTAGCTCTTGCAAATGAGCAGTTCTTC. This sequence encodes CASSLALANEQFF.

This CDR3 is CASSLGGSGAYNEQFF. CDR3 sequence (DNA): TGCGCCAGCAGCTTAGGAGGTAGCGGGGCCTACAATGAGCAGTTCTTC. The chain links TRBV5-1 to TRBJ2-1; TRBD2 matches at 8 bases. The CDR3 contains 16 residues. The germline CDR1 and CDR2 sequences are SGHRS and YFSETQ. V dropped 2 bases and J dropped 2; count of bases not matched to a gene: 6.

The rearrangement uses TRBV29-1 and TRBJ2-3, with 7 bases that match TRBD1. J was trimmed by 4 bases and V by 6 bases; bases with no gene match: 10. This CDR3 is 14 amino acids long. Germline assignment: CDR1 SQVTM and CDR2 ANQGSEA. The CDR3 bases are TGCAGCGTGGGGACAGCCGCCTCGGCAGATACGCAGTATTTT. Its translation is CSVGTAASADTQYF.

This chain joins TRBV18 and TRBJ1-2; D is unresolved. Trimming took 1 base from V and 6 from J, leaving 15 bases between them. Germline V CDR1 and CDR2: KGHSH, LQKENI. This CDR3 region has 15 residues. CDR3 sequence reads: CASSPQRGLTDGYTF. The CDR3, as DNA: TGTGCCAGCTCACCACAAAGAGGACTGACTGATGGCTACACCTTC.

This rearrangement joins TRBV2 to TRBJ1-4; a possible D gene is TRBD1 (6 bases). V dropped 8 bases and J dropped 3 bases, with 16 bases sitting between them. This CDR3 is 15 amino acids long. Germline V CDR1 and CDR2: SNHLY, FYNNEI. The CDR3 coding sequence is TGTGCCAGCGTAGAAACAGGGCTTGCTAATGAAAAACTGTTTTTT. Its protein is CASVETGLANEKLFF.

The chain is built from TRBV5-1 and TRBJ2-1; D remains unclear. V was clipped by 5 bases and J by 0 bases, with 12 bases between them. CDR3 length equals 15 residues. Germline V CDR1 and CDR2: SGHRS, YFSETQ. CDR3 in DNA: TGCGCCAGCAGTTTGCTCTCAGTCTCCTACAATGAGCAGTTCTTC. It specifies CASSLLSVSYNEQFF.

The genes are TRBV6-5 and TRBJ1-6, with D hard to call. Trimming took 7 bases from V and 0 from J, leaving 10 bases between them. Germline loops: CDR1 MNHEY, CDR2 SVGAGI. The CDR3 length is 15 residues. The CDR3 DNA sequence: TGTGCCAGCATTGACGGCGGCTCCTATAATTCACCCCTCCACTTT. Amino acid sequence: CASIDGGSYNSPLHF.

The V and J genes are TRBV15 and TRBJ1-5; D remains ambiguous. The CDR3 is made up of 14 amino acids. Looked up from germline, CDR1 is LNHNV and CDR2 is YYDKDF (reference sequence). The ends were cut back, 5 bases at V and 2 bases at J, with 10 bases in the middle. Written as DNA, the CDR3 is TGTGCCACCAGCTCCCGAGGGCGCAATCAGCCCCAGCATTTT. Translating it yields CATSSRGRNQPQHF.